This TCR beta chain was identified during a study of shared clonotypes between healthy human individuals. The CDR3 length is 16 residues. CDR1 and CDR2 (germline): SQVTM, ANQGSEA. Naivety among CD8 cells was defined by CD45RO negativity and positive CCR7 selection, thereby excluding terminally differentiated effector memory CD45RA+ cells. Donors were healthy HIV-negative adults without recently reported acute infections or vaccinations. The repertoire was sequenced with immunoSEQ multiplex PCR; TCRdb's copy has only in-frame clones and lacks some. The data contain 450,000 to 700,000 clones, roughly 96% of them singletons. This clone was seen once. One end of the junction varies from germline; a read error may be responsible.

The rearrangement links TRBV29-1 to TRBJ1-2, with D possibly being TRBD1 (6 bases). The sequence derives from a woman in her twenties or thirties in good health. The sample was naive CD8+ T cells sorted from blood. As DNA, the CDR3 is TGCAGCGTTGAAGAGGGGTACCGGGACACCTCCTATAGCTACACCTTC. It translates to CSVEEGYRDTSYSYTF.